One sample yielded the 7 T cell receptor beta chains listed below, sequenced in a study of blood T cell repertoires in COVID-19. Measured with immunoSEQ multiplex PCR; TCRdb has only the in-frame clones, and not every one. The repertoire holds roughly 250,000 clones, over 80% seen once, with 1.5% to 2% in the top ten. What was sequenced was PBMCs or T cells enriched from blood (not recorded which). These receptors were taken from a young woman who had recovered from COVID-19.

J is TRBJ1-1 and V is TRBV5-6; D remains ambiguous. This CDR3 spans 15 amino acids. The germline V gene encodes CDR1 SGHDT and CDR2 YYEEEE. V was clipped by 3 bases and J by 5 bases, with 17 bases between them. DNA of the CDR3: TGTGCCAGCAGCTCCCAATCCCGGGATAGGACTGAAGCTTTCTTT. Protein sequence: CASSSQSRDRTEAFF.

This clone was detected once. The gene calls are TRBV6-2 or TRBV6-3 and TRBJ2-4; 14 nucleotides match TRBD2. J was trimmed by 6 bases and V by 6 bases; bases with no gene match: 4. The V gene's germline CDR1 is MNHEY and CDR2 SVGEGT. The CDR3 sequence is 15 residues long. The CDR3 sequence: CASSRGTSGRNIQYF. The CDR3 nucleotides are TGTGCCAGCAGCCGGGGGACTAGCGGGAGAAACATTCAGTACTTC.

In this sample, this clone turned up a few times. The chain links TRBV7-6 to TRBJ1-6, with D perhaps matching TRBD1 (6 bases). Germline-derived CDR1 and CDR2 are SGHVS and FNYEAQ. Trimming pared 5 bases from V and 7 bases from J, leaving 15 bases between. There are 15 residues in the CDR3. The CDR3 region has the DNA TGTGCCAGCAGCCTAGAAGTAGGACAGAATTCACCCCTCCACTTT. This sequence encodes CASSLEVGQNSPLHF.

The rearrangement links TRBV19 to TRBJ1-1; D might be TRBD1 (5 bases). In germline, CDR1 is LNHDA, CDR2 SQIVND (reference sequence). There are 15 residues in the CDR3. V was cut by 4 bases and J by 1 base, with 13 bases left in between. In DNA, the CDR3 is TGTGCCAGTAGTAGATCAGGGAGGGGGAACACTGAAGCTTTCTTT. Translation gives CASSRSGRGNTEAFF.

J is TRBJ2-7 and V is TRBV9; tentatively, D is TRBD2 (6 bases). The CDR3 is 15 residues long. Germline values: CDR1 SGDLS, CDR2 YYNGEE. V lost 3 bases and J lost 3, with 16 bases in between. CDR3 bases: TGTGCCAGCAGCGCAGAACCGGGACTCATCTACGAGCAGTACTTC. This codes for CASSAEPGLIYEQYF.

The table lists this clone with a count of one. The chain couples TRBV28 to TRBJ1-3, with D tentatively TRBD1 (6 bases). Germline V gene lookup returns CDR1 MDHEN and CDR2 SYDVKM. The CDR3 length is 12 residues. Trimming removed 10 bases at V and 2 bases at J, with 9 bases between. Here the CDR3 DNA reads TGTGCCATACAGGGCGCTGGAAACACCATATATTTT. Encoded protein: CAIQGAGNTIYF.

The chain uses TRBV21-1 and TRBJ1-5; the D call TRBD1 from the table was never checked on the DNA. TRBV21-1 is a pseudogene segment. The CDR3 has 19 amino acids. The CDR3 region is CASSKVFGQGMGINQPQHF. Here the CDR3 DNA reads TGTGCCAGCAGCAAGGTATTCGGACAGGGAATGGGGATCAATCAGCCCCAGCATTTT.